This T cell receptor (beta chain) was captured by sequencing in a study of regulatory T cells in long-lasting Graves disease. Study results and limitations: Lower TCR diversity characterized persistent Graves' patients relative to newly diagnosed patients. Newly diagnosed disease favored TRBV20-1 and TRBJ2-1 over persistent disease.

Arm-PCR with iRepertoire HTBI primers amplified the CDR3 regions for these TCR beta libraries. One entry per CDR3 protein results from TCRdb running MiXCR on the multiplex PCR reads. The sample consists of over 300,000 distinct CDR3 sequences, roughly 21% of them appearing once. This clonotype showed up many times. Antigen: not known. Trimming stripped 5 bases from V and 2 bases from J, with 10 bases between. The CDR3 runs to 14 residues. In germline, CDR1 is SGHAT, CDR2 FQNNGV. The time point here: persistent/refractory GD, antithyroid drugs over 5 years with positive TRAb. Preparation of the TCR library used RNA extracted from PBMCs. Patients were enrolled at an endocrinology department in Xi'an, China.

The rearrangement links TRBV11-2 to TRBJ1-5; D may be TRBD1 (6 bases). The sample here was peripheral blood mononuclear cells (PBMCs), taken when the disease was refractory, from a patient treated with antithyroid drugs. This sequence was found in a female donor with Graves disease. The CDR3 protein is CASSRGFGNQPQHF. DNA of the CDR3: TGTGCCAGCAGCAGGGGGTTTGGCAATCAGCCCCAGCATTTT.